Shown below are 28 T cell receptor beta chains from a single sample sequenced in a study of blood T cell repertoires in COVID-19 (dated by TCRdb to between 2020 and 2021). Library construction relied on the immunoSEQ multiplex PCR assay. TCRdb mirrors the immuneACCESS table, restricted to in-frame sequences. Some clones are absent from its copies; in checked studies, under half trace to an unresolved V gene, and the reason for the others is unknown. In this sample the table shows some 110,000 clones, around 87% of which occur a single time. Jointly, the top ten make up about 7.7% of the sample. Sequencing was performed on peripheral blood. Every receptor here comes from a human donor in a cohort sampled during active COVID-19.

CDR3 sequence: CASSLPGTSGSTDTQYF. The CDR3 DNA is TGTGCCAGCAGCTTGCCTGGGACTAGCGGGAGCACAGATACGCAGTATTTT. The genes are TRBV13 and TRBJ2-3, with TRBD2 identical over 12 bases. J gave up 0 bases and V 3 bases, and 4 bases lay outside the gene matches. Germline lookup yields CDR1 PRHDT and CDR2 FYEKMQ (reference sequence). CDR3 length equals 17 residues.

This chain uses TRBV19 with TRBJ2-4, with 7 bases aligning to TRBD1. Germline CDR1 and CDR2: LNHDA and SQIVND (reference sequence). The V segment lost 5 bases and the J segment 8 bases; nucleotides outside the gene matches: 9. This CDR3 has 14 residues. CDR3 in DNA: TGTGCCAGTAGTCTGGACAGGCTCGCGGACATTCAGTACTTC. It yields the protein CASSLDRLADIQYF.

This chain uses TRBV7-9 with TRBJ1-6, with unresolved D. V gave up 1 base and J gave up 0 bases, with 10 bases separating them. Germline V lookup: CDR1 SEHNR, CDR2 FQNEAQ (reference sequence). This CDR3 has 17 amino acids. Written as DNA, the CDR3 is TGTGCCAGCAGCTTAGGCGGTCTTAGCTCCTATAATTCACCCCTCCACTTT. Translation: CASSLGGLSSYNSPLHF.

CDR3 sequence reads: CASSVGGLAEGSEQYF. CDR3 coding DNA: TGTGCCAGCAGCGTCGGGGGGCTAGCTGAAGGGAGCGAGCAGTACTTC. This chain links TRBV9 with TRBJ2-7; TRBD2 is a possible D gene (7 bases). From germline, CDR1 is SGDLS and CDR2 YYNGEE. The CDR3 loop spans 16 amino acids. V gave up 2 bases and J gave up 6 bases, with 21 bases separating them.

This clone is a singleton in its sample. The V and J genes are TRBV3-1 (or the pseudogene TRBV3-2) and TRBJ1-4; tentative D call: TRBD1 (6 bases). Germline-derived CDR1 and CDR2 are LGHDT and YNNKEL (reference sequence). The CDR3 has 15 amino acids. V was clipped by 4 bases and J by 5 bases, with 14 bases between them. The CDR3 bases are TGTGCCAGCAGCCTCCTGGGAGGGGGAAATGAAAAACTGTTTTTT. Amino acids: CASSLLGGGNEKLFF.

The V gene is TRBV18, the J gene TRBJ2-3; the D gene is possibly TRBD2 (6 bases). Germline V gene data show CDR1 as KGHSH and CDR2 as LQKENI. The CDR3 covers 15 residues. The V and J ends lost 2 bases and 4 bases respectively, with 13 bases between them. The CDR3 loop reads CASSPGLEGADTQYF. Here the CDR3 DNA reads TGTGCCAGCTCACCAGGTTTGGAGGGAGCAGATACGCAGTATTTT.

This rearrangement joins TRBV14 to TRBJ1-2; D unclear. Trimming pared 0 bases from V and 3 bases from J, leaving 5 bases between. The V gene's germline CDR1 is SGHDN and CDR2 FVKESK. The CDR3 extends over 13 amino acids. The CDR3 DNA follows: TGTGCCAGCAGCCAAGAGGCCTACTATGGCTACACCTTC. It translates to CASSQEAYYGYTF.

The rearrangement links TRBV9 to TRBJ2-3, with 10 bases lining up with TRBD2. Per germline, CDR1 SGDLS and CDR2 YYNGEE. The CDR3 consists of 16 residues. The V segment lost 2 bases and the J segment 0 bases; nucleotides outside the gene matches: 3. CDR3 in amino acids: CASSVGLAVSTDTQYF. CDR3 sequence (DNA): TGTGCCAGCAGCGTTGGACTAGCGGTTAGCACAGATACGCAGTATTTT.

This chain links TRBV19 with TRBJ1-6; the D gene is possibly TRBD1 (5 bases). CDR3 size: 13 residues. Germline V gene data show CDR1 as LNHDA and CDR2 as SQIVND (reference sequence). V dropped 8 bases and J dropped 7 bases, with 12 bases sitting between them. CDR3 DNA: TGTGCCAGTCAACCCGGGGGGAATTCACCCCTCCACTTT. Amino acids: CASQPGGNSPLHF.

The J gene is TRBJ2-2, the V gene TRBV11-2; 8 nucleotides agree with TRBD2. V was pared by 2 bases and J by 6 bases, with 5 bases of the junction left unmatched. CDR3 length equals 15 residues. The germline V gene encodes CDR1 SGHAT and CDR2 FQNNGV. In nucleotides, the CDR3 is TGTGCCAGCAGCTTAAGGGCGGGAGGTTCCGGGGAGCTGTTTTTT. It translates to CASSLRAGGSGELFF.

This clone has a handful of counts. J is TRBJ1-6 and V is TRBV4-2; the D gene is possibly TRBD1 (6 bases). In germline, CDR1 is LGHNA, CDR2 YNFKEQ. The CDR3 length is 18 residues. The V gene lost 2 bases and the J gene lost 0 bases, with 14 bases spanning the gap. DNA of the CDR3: TGTGCCAGCAGCCAACAAAATCAGGGGACCTCCTATAATTCACCCCTCCACTTT. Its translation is CASSQQNQGTSYNSPLHF.

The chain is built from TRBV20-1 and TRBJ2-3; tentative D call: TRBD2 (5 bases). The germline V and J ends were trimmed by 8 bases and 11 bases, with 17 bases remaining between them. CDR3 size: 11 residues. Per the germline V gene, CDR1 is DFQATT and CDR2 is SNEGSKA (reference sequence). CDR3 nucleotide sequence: TGCAGTTGGAGTGTTAGCGCGGAGCAGTATTTT. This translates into CSWSVSAEQYF.

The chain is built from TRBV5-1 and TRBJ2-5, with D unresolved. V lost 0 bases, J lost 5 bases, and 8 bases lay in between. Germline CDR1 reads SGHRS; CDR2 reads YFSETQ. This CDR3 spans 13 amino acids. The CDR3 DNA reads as TGCGCCAGCAGCTTGGACAGCAGTGAGACCCAGTACTTC. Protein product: CASSLDSSETQYF.

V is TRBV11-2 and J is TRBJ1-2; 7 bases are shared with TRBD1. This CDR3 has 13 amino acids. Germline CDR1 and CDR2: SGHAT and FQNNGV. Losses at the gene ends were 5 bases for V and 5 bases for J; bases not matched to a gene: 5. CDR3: CASSPDRSYGYTF. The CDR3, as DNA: TGTGCCAGCAGCCCGGACAGGAGTTATGGCTACACCTTC.

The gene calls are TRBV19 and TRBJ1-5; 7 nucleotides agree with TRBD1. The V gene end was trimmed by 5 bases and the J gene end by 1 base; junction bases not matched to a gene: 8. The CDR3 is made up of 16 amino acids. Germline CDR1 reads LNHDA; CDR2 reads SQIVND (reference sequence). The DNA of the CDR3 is TGTGCCAGTAGTCCATCGACAGGGCACAGCAATCAGCCCCAGCATTTT. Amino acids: CASSPSTGHSNQPQHF.

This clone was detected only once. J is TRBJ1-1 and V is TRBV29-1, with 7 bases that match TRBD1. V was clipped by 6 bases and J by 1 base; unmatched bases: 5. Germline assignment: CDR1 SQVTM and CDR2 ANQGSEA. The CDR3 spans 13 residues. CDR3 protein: CSVDRVGNTEAFF. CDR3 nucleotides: TGCAGCGTCGACAGGGTTGGGAACACTGAAGCTTTCTTT.

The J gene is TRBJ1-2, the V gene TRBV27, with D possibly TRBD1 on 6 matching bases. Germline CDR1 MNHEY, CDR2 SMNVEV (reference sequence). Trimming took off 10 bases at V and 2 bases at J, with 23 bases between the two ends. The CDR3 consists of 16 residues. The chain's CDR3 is CATSAGGTTTNYGYTF. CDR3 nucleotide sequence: TGTGCCACATCAGCCGGGGGGACAACAACGAACTATGGCTACACCTTC.

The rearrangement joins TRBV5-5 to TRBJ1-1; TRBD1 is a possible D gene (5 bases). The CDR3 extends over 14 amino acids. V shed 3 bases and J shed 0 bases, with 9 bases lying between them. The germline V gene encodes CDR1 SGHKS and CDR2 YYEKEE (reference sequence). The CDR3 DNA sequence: TGTGCCAGCAGCTCCCGGGGGGTGAACACTGAAGCTTTCTTT. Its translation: CASSSRGVNTEAFF.

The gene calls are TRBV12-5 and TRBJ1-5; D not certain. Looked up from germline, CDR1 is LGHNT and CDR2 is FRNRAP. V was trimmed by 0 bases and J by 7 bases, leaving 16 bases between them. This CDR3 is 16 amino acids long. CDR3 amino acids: CASGLVNFRGRQPQHF. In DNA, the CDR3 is TGTGCTAGTGGTTTGGTAAATTTTCGGGGTAGACAGCCCCAGCATTTT.

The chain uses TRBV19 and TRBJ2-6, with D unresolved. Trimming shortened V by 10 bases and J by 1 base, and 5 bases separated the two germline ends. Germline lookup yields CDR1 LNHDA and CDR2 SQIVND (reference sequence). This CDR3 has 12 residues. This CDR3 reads CATLSGANVLTF. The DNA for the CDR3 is TGTGCCACTCTGTCTGGGGCCAACGTCCTGACTTTC.

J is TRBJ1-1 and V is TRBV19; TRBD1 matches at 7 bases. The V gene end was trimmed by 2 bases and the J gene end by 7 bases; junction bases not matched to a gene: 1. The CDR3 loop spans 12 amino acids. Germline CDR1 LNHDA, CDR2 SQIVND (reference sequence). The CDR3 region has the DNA TGTGCCAGTAGTATACGGACAGGTGAAGCTTTCTTT. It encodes CASSIRTGEAFF. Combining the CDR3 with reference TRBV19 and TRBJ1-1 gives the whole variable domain DGGITQSPKYLFRKEGQNVTLSCEQNLNHDAMYWYRQDPGQGLRLIYYSQIVNDFQKGDIAEGYSVSREKKESFPLTVTSAQKNPTAFYLCASSIRTGEAFFGQGTRLTVV.

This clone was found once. The CDR3 region is CASSLNPGQPTGELFF. The CDR3 DNA sequence: TGTGCCAGTAGCCTAAATCCGGGACAGCCAACCGGGGAGCTGTTTTTT. J is TRBJ2-2 and V is TRBV19; TRBD1 aligns across 7 bases. This CDR3 has 16 residues. Germline-derived CDR1 and CDR2 are LNHDA and SQIVND (reference sequence). V was clipped by 6 bases and J by 5 bases; unmatched bases: 12.

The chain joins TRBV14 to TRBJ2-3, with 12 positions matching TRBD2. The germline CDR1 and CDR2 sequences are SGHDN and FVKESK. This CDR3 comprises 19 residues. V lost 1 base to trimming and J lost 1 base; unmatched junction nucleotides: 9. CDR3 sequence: CASSQALAGGIDGTDTQYF. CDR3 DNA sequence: TGTGCCAGCAGCCAAGCCCTAGCGGGGGGGATAGACGGCACAGATACGCAGTATTTT.

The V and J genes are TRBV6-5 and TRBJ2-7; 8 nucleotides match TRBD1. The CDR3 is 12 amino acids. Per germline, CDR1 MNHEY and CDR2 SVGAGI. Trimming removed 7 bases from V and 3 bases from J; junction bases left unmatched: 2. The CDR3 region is CASTGTGYEQYF. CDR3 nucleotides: TGTGCCAGCACCGGGACAGGCTACGAGCAGTACTTC.

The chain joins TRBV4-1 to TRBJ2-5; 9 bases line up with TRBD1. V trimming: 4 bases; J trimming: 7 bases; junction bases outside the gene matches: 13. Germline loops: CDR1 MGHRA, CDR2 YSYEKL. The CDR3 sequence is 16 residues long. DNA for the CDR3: TGCGCCAGCAGCCCCGCGGGGACAGGGTTCGGCGGGACCCAGTACTTC. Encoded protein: CASSPAGTGFGGTQYF.

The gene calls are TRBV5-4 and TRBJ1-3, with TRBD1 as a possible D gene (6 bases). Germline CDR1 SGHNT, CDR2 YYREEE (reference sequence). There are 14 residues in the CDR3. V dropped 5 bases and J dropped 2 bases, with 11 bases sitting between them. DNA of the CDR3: TGTGCCAGCAGTATCAAGGGGGCTGGAAACACCATATATTTT. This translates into CASSIKGAGNTIYF.

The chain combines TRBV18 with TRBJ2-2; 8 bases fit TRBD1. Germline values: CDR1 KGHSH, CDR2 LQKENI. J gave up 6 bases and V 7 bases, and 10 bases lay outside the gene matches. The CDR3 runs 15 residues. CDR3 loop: CASLARGLRAGELFF. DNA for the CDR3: TGTGCCAGCTTGGCCAGGGGGCTTCGTGCCGGGGAGCTGTTTTTT.

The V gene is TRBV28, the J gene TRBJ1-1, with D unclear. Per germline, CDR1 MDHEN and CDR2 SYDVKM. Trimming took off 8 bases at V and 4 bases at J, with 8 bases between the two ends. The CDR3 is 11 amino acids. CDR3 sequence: CASEGGTEAFF. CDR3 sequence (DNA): TGTGCCAGCGAAGGAGGCACTGAAGCTTTCTTT.